The rows below give T cell receptor beta chains drawn from one sample of a study of shared clonotypes between healthy human individuals. The protocol was immunoSEQ multiplex PCR, while the TCRdb copy is restricted to in-frame clones and leaves out a portion. The table records 2 million or so clones, about 95% of them present only once. The sample taken for sequencing was naive CD8+ T cells sorted from blood. Receptors originate from a man aged 18 to 29 in good health. Both conserved end residues are part of each CDR3. D genes are given only for firm matches. Clone size appears in some rows only: once, few, many, or a class for an expanded clone.

d_call | j_call | v_call | clone_size | cdr3_aa | cdr3_nt
- | TRBJ2-7 | TRBV19 | once | CASSIGGATDEQYF | TGTGCCAGTAGTATAGGAGGGGCGACAGACGAGCAGTACTTC
TRBD1 | TRBJ2-7 | TRBV4-1 | - | CASSQEDRKSAYEQYF | TGCGCCAGCAGCCAAGAGGACAGGAAATCAGCCTACGAGCAGTACTTC
- | TRBJ1-1 | TRBV2 | - | CATSGHTMSTEAFF | TGTGCCACCTCCGGACATACCATGAGCACTGAAGCTTTCTTT
- | TRBJ1-1 | TRBV19 | once | CASSIGTEAFF | TGTGCCAGTAGTATAGGCACTGAAGCTTTCTTT
- | TRBJ2-5 | TRBV29-1 | - | CSLVPTGQQETQYF | TGCAGCCTAGTGCCGACAGGACAGCAAGAGACCCAGTACTTC
- | TRBJ2-1 | TRBV10-3 | - | CAITRDLSSSYNEQFF | TGTGCCATCACCCGGGACTTGTCCAGCTCCTACAATGAGCAGTTCTTC
TRBD2 | TRBJ2-5 | TRBV7-9 | - | CASSSSGNQYF | TGTGCCAGCAGCTCTAGCGGGAACCAGTACTTC
- | TRBJ1-2 | TRBV13 | - | CASSLGLRSDGYTF | TGTGCCAGCAGCTTAGGCTTACGGTCCGATGGCTACACCTTC
- | TRBJ2-2 | TRBV7-6 | - | CASILWETGELFF | TGTGCCAGCATCCTTTGGGAAACCGGGGAGCTGTTTTTT
- | TRBJ2-4 | TRBV6-1 | - | CASTLPRALIYF | TGTGCCAGCACCCTCCCCCGGGCCCTGATTTACTTC
TRBD1 | TRBJ2-5 | TRBV7-8 | - | CASSLGTGGWETQYF | TGTGCCAGCAGCCTGGGGACAGGGGGGTGGGAGACCCAGTACTTC
- | TRBJ1-5 | TRBV19 | - | CASSIGGAENQPQHF | TGTGCCAGTAGTATAGGGGGGGCCGAAAATCAGCCCCAGCATTTT